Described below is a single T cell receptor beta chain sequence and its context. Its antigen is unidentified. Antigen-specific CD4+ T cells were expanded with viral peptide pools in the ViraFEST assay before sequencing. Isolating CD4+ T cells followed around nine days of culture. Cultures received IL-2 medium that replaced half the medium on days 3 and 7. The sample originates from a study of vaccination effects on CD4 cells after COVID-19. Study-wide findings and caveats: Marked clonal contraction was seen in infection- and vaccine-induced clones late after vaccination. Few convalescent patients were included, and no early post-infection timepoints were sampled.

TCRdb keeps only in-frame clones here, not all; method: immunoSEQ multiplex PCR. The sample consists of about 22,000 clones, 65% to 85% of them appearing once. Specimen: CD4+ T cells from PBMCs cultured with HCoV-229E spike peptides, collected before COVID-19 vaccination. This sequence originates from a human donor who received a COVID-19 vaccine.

The CDR3 region is CASDRRGIADTQYF. In DNA form, the CDR3 reads TGTGCCTCCGACCGCAGGGGGATCGCAGATACGCAGTATTTT. The J gene is TRBJ2-3, the V gene TRBV5-5; 7 bases line up with TRBD1. Per germline, CDR1 SGHKS and CDR2 YYEKEE (reference sequence). V gave up 10 bases and J gave up 4 bases; unmatched junction bases: 12. The CDR3 spans 14 residues.